Presented here are 13 T cell receptor beta chains from one specimen sequenced in a study of shared clonotypes between healthy human individuals. Data came from immunoSEQ multiplex PCR; TCRdb stores just in-frame clones and leaves some out. The repertoire has a few million clones, around 94% of them found once; the top ten carry around 0.14%. The sequenced sample consisted of naive CD4+ T cells sorted from blood. Subset: CD45RA+ positively selected. The origin of the receptors is a man in his late teens or twenties in good health.

The gene calls are TRBV18 and TRBJ1-5; 7 nucleotides align to TRBD1. CDR1 is KGHSH, CDR2 LQKENI, per germline. The CDR3 has 15 amino acids. The V segment lost 6 bases and the J segment 0 bases; nucleotides outside the gene matches: 5. CDR3 residues: CASSEAGGSNQPQHF. Here the CDR3 DNA reads TGTGCCAGCTCCGAGGCAGGGGGTAGCAATCAGCCCCAGCATTTT. The full variable domain, in which reference TRBV18 and TRBJ1-5 provide the parts outside the CDR3, is NAGVMQNPRHLVRRRGQEARLRCSPMKGHSHVYWYRQLPEEGLKFMVYLQKENIIDESGMPKERFSAEFPKEGPSILRIQQVVRGDSAAYFCASSEAGGSNQPQHFGDGTRLSIL.

In this sample, this clone turned up a few times. The CDR3: CATSRGMNTEAFF. CDR3 DNA sequence: TGTGCCACCTCCCGAGGGATGAACACTGAAGCTTTCTTT. This sequence joins TRBV6-5 and TRBJ1-1, with D hard to call. The CDR3 totals 13 residues. Trimming took 10 bases from V and 0 from J, leaving 12 bases between them. Germline CDR1 reads MNHEY; CDR2 reads SVGAGI.

For this clone: This CDR3 is also generated by other DNA sequences in the sample. The chain joins TRBV6-5 to TRBJ2-3; D ambiguous. The ends were cut back, 5 bases at V and 0 bases at J, with 3 bases in the middle. This CDR3 region has 12 residues. Germline-derived CDR1 and CDR2 are MNHEY and SVGAGI. CDR3 sequence (DNA): TGTGCCAGCAGTCATAGCACAGATACGCAGTATTTT. Translated, it gives CASSHSTDTQYF.

This chain links TRBV19 with TRBJ2-1; 7 nucleotides agree with TRBD1. The CDR3 totals 14 residues. V lost 4 bases, J lost 6 bases, and 6 bases stayed unmatched. Germline CDR1 is LNHDA and CDR2 is SQIVND (reference sequence). The CDR3 region has the DNA TGTGCCAGTAGTAATGACAGGGCCCGCAATGAGCAGTTCTTC. Its protein is CASSNDRARNEQFF.

This rearrangement joins TRBV6-1 to TRBJ1-5, with 8 bases lining up with TRBD1. Germline V CDR1 and CDR2: MNHNS, SASEGT. The junction had 9 bases not matched to a gene; V was cut back by 8 bases and J by 6 bases. The CDR3 runs to 14 residues. The DNA for the CDR3 is TGTGCCAGCGCTCCGCAGGGGGCGGTTCAGCCCCAGCATTTT. Its protein product is CASAPQGAVQPQHF.

This clone was detected once. This chain uses TRBV19 with TRBJ2-1; 9 nucleotides agree with TRBD2. Germline V gene sequence: CDR1 LNHDA, CDR2 SQIVND (reference sequence). The ends lost 10 bases at V and 0 bases at J; junction bases unmatched: 16. The CDR3 runs to 18 residues. CDR3 DNA: TGTGCCACCGCCCGGGGGCGGGGGGGCCAAACCTCCTACAATGAGCAGTTCTTC. Translating gives CATARGRGGQTSYNEQFF.

The chain couples TRBV11-2 to TRBJ2-7; 9 bases match TRBD2. Germline V gene sequence: CDR1 SGHAT, CDR2 FQNNGV. V lost 5 bases to trimming and J lost 6 bases; unmatched junction nucleotides: 14. The CDR3 covers 16 residues. This CDR3 reads CASSQNYAGGPGEQYF. The DNA of the CDR3 is TGTGCCAGCAGCCAGAATTACGCGGGAGGGCCGGGCGAGCAGTACTTC.

This clone has only one observation. The rearrangement joins TRBV7-2 to TRBJ1-2; 8 nucleotides line up with TRBD1. The CDR3 is 14 amino acids. Germline-derived CDR1 and CDR2 are SGHTA and FQGNSA. The V segment lost 3 bases and the J segment 4 bases; nucleotides outside the gene matches: 4. The CDR3 DNA sequence: TGTGCCAGCAGCTTGGACAGGGTTGGCTATGGCTACACCTTC. It translates to CASSLDRVGYGYTF.

Turning to this clone: Other DNA sequences in the sample encode the same CDR3. The chain joins TRBV5-1 to TRBJ2-2, with 10 bases aligning to TRBD2. The CDR3 is 15 residues long. Germline values: CDR1 SGHRS, CDR2 YFSETQ. V dropped 7 bases and J dropped 0; count of bases not matched to a gene: 3. The CDR3 spells CASSLAGPNTGELFF. DNA of the CDR3: TGCGCCAGCTCACTAGCGGGACCGAACACCGGGGAGCTGTTTTTT.

On this clone itself: This specimen includes other DNA sequences encoding the same CDR3. The chain joins TRBV5-1 to TRBJ1-1, with 7 bases that match TRBD1. Germline lookup yields CDR1 SGHRS and CDR2 YFSETQ. The CDR3 contains 14 residues. Losses at the gene ends were 4 bases for V and 1 base for J; bases not matched to a gene: 4. This chain's CDR3 is CASSPGTANTEAFF. CDR3 nucleotide sequence: TGCGCCAGCAGCCCAGGGACAGCGAACACTGAAGCTTTCTTT. Based on the CDR3 plus reference TRBV5-1 and TRBJ1-1, the full variable domain is KAGVTQTPRYLIKTRGQQVTLSCSPISGHRSVSWYQQTPGQGLQFLFEYFSETQRNKGNFPGRFSGRQFSNSRSEMNVSTLELGDSALYLCASSPGTANTEAFFGQGTRLTVV.

The V gene is TRBV10-3, the J gene TRBJ1-5, with D hard to call. V lost 2 bases and J 4 bases, leaving 12 bases between the germline ends. This CDR3 contains 15 residues. The germline CDR1 and CDR2 sequences are ENHRY and SYGVKD. Written as DNA, the CDR3 is TGTGCCATCAGTGAGGGGAGAGAATGGAATCAGCCCCAGCATTTT. Its protein product is CAISEGREWNQPQHF.

The chain is built from TRBV11-3 and TRBJ2-5, with 10 nucleotides matching TRBD1. Trimming took 4 bases from V and 2 from J; bases not matched to a gene: 4. The CDR3 runs 15 residues. Germline CDR1 SGHNT, CDR2 YENEEA. The CDR3 is CASSSGTGAQETQYF. CDR3 in DNA: TGTGCCAGCAGCTCCGGGACAGGGGCGCAAGAGACCCAGTACTTC.

This chain links TRBV7-2 with TRBJ2-7; possible D gene TRBD2, 6 bases. V gave up 5 bases and J gave up 3 bases, with 20 bases separating them. This CDR3 spans 16 amino acids. In germline, CDR1 is SGHTA, CDR2 FQGNSA. The CDR3 nucleotides are TGTGCCAGCAGCGGCTCTAGCGTCCAGAGACGCTACGAGCAGTACTTC. Protein product: CASSGSSVQRRYEQYF.